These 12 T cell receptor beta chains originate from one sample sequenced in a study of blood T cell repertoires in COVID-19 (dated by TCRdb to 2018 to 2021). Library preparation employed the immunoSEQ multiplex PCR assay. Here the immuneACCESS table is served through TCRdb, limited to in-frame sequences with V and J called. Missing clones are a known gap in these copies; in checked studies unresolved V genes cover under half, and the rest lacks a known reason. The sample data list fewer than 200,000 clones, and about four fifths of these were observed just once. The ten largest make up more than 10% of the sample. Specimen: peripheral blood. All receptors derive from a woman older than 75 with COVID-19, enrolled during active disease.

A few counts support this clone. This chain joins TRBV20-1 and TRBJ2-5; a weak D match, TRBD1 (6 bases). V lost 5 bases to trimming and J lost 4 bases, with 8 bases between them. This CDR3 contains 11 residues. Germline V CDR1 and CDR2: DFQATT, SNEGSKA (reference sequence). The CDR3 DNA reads TGCAGTGCTGCCAGGGGAGAGACCCAGTACTTC. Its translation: CSAARGETQYF.

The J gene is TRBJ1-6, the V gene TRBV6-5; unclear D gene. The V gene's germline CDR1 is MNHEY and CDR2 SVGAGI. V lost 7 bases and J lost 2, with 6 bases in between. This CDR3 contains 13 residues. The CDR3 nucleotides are TGTGCCAGCACTCTAGCCTATAATTCACCCCTCCACTTT. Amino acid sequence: CASTLAYNSPLHF.

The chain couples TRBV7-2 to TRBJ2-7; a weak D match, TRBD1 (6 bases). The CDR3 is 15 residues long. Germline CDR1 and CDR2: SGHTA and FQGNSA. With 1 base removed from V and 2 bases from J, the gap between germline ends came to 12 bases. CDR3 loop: CASSLGGRGAYEQYF. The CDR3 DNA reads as TGTGCCAGCAGCTTAGGAGGCAGGGGAGCCTACGAGCAGTACTTC.

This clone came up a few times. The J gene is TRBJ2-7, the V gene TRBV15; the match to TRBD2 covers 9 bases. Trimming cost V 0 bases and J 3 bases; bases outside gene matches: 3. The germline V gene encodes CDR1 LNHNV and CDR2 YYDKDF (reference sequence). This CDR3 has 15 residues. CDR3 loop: CATSRDSGSGYEQYF. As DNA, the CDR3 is TGTGCCACCAGCAGAGATAGCGGGAGTGGCTACGAGCAGTACTTC.

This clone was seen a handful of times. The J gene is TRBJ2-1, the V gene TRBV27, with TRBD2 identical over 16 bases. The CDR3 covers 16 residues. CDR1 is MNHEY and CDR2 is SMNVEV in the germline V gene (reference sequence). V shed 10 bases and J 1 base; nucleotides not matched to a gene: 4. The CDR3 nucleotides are TGTGCCACCGGGACTAGCGGGGGGGGATCCTACAATGAGCAGTTCTTC. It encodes CATGTSGGGSYNEQFF.

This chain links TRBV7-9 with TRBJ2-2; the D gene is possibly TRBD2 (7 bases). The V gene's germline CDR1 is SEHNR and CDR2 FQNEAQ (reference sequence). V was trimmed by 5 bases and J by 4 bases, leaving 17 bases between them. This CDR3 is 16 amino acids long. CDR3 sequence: CASSPRGARGTGELFF. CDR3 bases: TGTGCCAGCAGCCCCCGGGGGGCGCGCGGCACCGGGGAGCTGTTTTTT.

The CDR3 DNA is TGTGCCAGCAGTTACTCAGGGTCCAATCAGCCCCAGCATTTT. Protein sequence: CASSYSGSNQPQHF. V is TRBV27 and J is TRBJ1-5, with a tentative D call TRBD1 (5 bases). The CDR3 extends over 14 amino acids. Germline V gene data show CDR1 as MNHEY and CDR2 as SMNVEV (reference sequence). The V end was cut by 4 bases, the J end by 3 bases, with 10 bases between.

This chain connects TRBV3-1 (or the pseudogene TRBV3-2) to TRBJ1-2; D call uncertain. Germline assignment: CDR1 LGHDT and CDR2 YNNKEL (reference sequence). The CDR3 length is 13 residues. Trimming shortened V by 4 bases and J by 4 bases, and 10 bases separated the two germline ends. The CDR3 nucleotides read TGTGCCAGCAGCCCCGGGTTTGGCTATGGCTACACCTTC. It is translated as CASSPGFGYGYTF.

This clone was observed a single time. CDR3 in DNA: TGTGCCAGCAGTGAAGAGGTAGCGGGAGCCTACGAGCAGTACTTC. It specifies CASSEEVAGAYEQYF. V is TRBV2 and J is TRBJ2-7; 9 bases line up with TRBD2. CDR1 and CDR2 from the germline V gene are SNHLY and FYNNEI. This CDR3 spans 15 amino acids. The V gene end was trimmed by 1 base and the J gene end by 2 bases; junction bases not matched to a gene: 3.

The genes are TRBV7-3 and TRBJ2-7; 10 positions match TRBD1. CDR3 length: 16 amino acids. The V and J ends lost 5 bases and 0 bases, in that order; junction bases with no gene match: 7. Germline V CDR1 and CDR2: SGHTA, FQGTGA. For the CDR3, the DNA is TGTGCCAGCAGCCCAATCGACAGGGGGCACTCCTACGAGCAGTACTTC. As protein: CASSPIDRGHSYEQYF.

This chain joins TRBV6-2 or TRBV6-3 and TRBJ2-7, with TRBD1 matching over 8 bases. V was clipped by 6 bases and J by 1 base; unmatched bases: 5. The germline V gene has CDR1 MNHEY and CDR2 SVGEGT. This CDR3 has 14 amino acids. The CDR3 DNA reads TGTGCCAGCAGCCCGGACAGGGAGTCCTACGAGCAGTACTTC. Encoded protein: CASSPDRESYEQYF.

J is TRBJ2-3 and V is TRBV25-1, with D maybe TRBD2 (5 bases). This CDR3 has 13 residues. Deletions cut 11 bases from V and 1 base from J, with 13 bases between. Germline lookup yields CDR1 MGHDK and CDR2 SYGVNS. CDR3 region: CASKVEGTDTQYF. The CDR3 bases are TGTGCCTCTAAAGTGGAGGGCACAGATACGCAGTATTTT.